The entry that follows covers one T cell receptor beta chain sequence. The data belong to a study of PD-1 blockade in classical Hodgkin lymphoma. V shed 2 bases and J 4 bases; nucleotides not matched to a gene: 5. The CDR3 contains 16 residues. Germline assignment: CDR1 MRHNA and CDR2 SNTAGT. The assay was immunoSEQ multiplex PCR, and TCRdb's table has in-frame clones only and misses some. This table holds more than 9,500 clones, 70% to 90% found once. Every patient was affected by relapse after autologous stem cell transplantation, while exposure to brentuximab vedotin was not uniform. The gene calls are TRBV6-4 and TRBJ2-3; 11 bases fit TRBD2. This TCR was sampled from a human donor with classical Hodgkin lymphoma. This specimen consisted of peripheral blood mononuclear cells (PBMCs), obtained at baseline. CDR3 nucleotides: TGTGCCAGCAGTGACATGCCGGGACTAGCGGCAGATACGCAGTATTTT. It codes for CASSDMPGLAADTQYF.